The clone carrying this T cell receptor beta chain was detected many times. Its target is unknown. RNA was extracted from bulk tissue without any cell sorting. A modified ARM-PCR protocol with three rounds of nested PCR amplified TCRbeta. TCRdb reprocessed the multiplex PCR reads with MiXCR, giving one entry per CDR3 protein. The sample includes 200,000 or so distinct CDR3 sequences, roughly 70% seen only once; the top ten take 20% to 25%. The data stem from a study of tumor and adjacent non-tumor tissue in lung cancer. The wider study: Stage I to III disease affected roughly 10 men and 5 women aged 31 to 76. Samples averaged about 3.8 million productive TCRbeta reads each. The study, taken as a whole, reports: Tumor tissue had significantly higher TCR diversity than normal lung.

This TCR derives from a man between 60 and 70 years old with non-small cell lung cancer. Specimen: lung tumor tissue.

In nucleotides, the CDR3 is TGTGCCAGCAGAATATGGGACAGGGGAGGAACCGGGGAGCTGTTTTTT. Its protein product is CASRIWDRGGTGELFF. The chain combines TRBV6-5 with TRBJ2-2; 10 bases are a match to TRBD1. The ends lost 6 bases at V and 5 bases at J; junction bases unmatched: 9. The germline CDR1 and CDR2 sequences are MNHEY and SVGAGI. The CDR3 contains 16 residues.